This is a list of T cell receptor beta chains from one sample in a study of long-term antiretroviral therapy in people with HIV. Profiled with immunoSEQ multiplex PCR; TCRdb holds only in-frame clones, not every one. The sample shows tens of thousands of clones, roughly 87% of them seen only once. Sequences were derived from unsorted PBMCs, sampled 0.6 years after starting antiretroviral therapy. All receptors derive from a man between 18 and 29 years old with HIV. Both conserved end residues are part of each CDR3. Each record gives: V gene, clone size, D gene, J gene, CDR3 DNA, CDR3 protein. A D gene is named only where the DNA matches it firmly. Size tells how often a clone was seen (once, few, many) or the class of an expanded clone, and some rows leave it out.

TRBV6-5,.,.,TRBJ2-7,TGTGCCAGCAGTTTTGGTAAATCCTACGAGCAGTACTTC,CASSFGKSYEQYF
TRBV7-3,.,.,TRBJ1-1,TGTGCCAGCAGCTCACAGCAGGGTTCCCCTGAAGCTTTCTTT,CASSSQQGSPEAFF
TRBV5-1,.,TRBD1,TRBJ1-1,TGCGCCAGCAGCCCGAGGGACAGGGGGAGGAACACTGAAGCTTTCTTT,CASSPRDRGRNTEAFF
TRBV27,.,.,TRBJ1-5,TGTGCCAGCAGTTTTGGGGGGGATCAGCCCCAGCATTTT,CASSFGGDQPQHF
TRBV14,.,TRBD1,TRBJ2-4,TGTGCCAGCAGCCAATCAGGGGGCGGCAAAAACATTCAGTACTTC,CASSQSGGGKNIQYF
TRBV19,.,.,TRBJ2-2,TGTGCCAGTAAGGGGGGGGAGGGGCATTTCACCGGGGAGCTGTTTTTT,CASKGGEGHFTGELFF
TRBV1,.,.,TRBJ1-4,TGCACCAGCAGCCAAGATTTAAGGTGCCAGGGATGTGGAAAACTGTTTTTT,CTSSQDLRCQGCGKLFF
TRBV4-3,.,.,TRBJ2-7,TGCGCCAGCAGCCTAAGTGTCTCGTCCAGCTACGAGCAGTACTTC,CASSLSVSSSYEQYF
TRBV5-4,.,.,TRBJ1-1,TGTGCCAGCAGCCCGCCCGGGCTAGGTACTGAAGCTTTCTTT,CASSPPGLGTEAFF
TRBV11-3,once,.,TRBJ2-2,TGTGCCAGCAGCGCCGGGACACCTTACTTCACCGGGGAGCTGTTTTTT,CASSAGTPYFTGELFF
TRBV25-1,.,TRBD1,TRBJ1-2,TGTGCCAGCAGTGAGGATACAGGGGGTTTCTATGGCTACACCTTC,CASSEDTGGFYGYTF
TRBV6-6,.,.,TRBJ2-7,TGTGCCAGCAGTTACTCAGGACAGTCCTACGAGCAGTACTTC,CASSYSGQSYEQYF
TRBV7-9,.,TRBD1,TRBJ2-6,TGTGCCAGCAGACCTGGACAGGCGAACTCTGGGGCCAACGTCCTGACTTTC,CASRPGQANSGANVLTF
TRBV5-6,.,TRBD1,TRBJ1-2,TGTGCCAGCAGCCACAGGGGGCTTTTTAATGGCTACACCTTC,CASSHRGLFNGYTF
TRBV28,.,.,TRBJ2-7,TGTGCCAGCAGCAATGGACCGCGAGAGCAGTACTTC,CASSNGPREQYF
TRBV27,.,.,TRBJ1-1,TGTGCCAGCCTTTCCATCGGTCATTTGAACACTGAAGCTTTCTTT,CASLSIGHLNTEAFF
TRBV7-2,.,.,TRBJ2-7,TGTGCCAGCAGCTTAGGCCAAGTCAGTGGCGAACCCTACGAGCAGTACTTC,CASSLGQVSGEPYEQYF
TRBV28,.,TRBD2,TRBJ2-7,TGTGCCAGCAGGGGGGGGACATTTACTAGCGGGAGTTACTTC,CASRGGTFTSGSYF
TRBV18,.,.,TRBJ2-7,TGTGCCAGCTCAAGGGGGCGGGAGTCCTACGAGCAGTACTTC,CASSRGRESYEQYF
TRBV5-4,.,.,TRBJ2-7,TGTGCCAGCATCCCAGTTTACTTCCAAGACGAGCAGTACTTC,CASIPVYFQDEQYF
TRBV6-6,.,.,TRBJ2-7,TGTGCCAGCAGTCCACAGGGTCTCGAGCAGTACTTC,CASSPQGLEQYF
TRBV6-1,few,.,TRBJ1-2,TGTGCCAGCAGTGCCTTGGGGTATGGCTACACCTTC,CASSALGYGYTF
TRBV4-2,.,.,TRBJ2-7,TGTGCCAGCAGCCAAGTCCCGGACAGCCACTACGAGCAGTACTTC,CASSQVPDSHYEQYF
TRBV28,.,.,TRBJ2-7,TGTGCCAGCAGCGCCACAGGAGACGAGCAGTACTTC,CASSATGDEQYF
TRBV6-1,few,.,TRBJ1-2,TGTGCCAGCAGTGTTCGGCCTCTACAAGGGACTCTTGGCTACACCTTC,CASSVRPLQGTLGYTF
TRBV28,.,.,TRBJ1-5,TGTGCCAGCAGCAAGTACGGGAATAGCAATCAGCCCCAGCATTTT,CASSKYGNSNQPQHF